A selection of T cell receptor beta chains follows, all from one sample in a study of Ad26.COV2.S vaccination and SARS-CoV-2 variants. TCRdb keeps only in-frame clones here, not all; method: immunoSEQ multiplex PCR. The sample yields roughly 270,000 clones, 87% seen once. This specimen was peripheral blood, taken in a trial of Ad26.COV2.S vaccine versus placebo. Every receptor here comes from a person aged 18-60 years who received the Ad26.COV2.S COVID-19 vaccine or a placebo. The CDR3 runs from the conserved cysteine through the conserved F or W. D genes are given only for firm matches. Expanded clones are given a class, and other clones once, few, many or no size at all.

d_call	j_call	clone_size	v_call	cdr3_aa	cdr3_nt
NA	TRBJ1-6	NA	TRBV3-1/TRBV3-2	CASSSGRNNSPLHF	TGTGCCAGCAGTTCTGGACGTAATAATTCACCCCTCCACTTT
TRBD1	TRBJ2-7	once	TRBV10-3	CAISGQGQPLEQYF	TGTGCCATCAGTGGACAGGGGCAACCATTAGAGCAGTACTTC
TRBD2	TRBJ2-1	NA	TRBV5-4	CASSYAGTSAYNEQFF	TGTGCCAGCAGCTACGCTGGGACTAGCGCTTACAATGAGCAGTTCTTC
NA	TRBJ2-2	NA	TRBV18	CASSPTRRGGNGELFF	TGTGCCAGCTCACCCACGAGACGGGGCGGGAACGGGGAGCTGTTTTTT
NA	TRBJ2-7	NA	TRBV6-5	CASSYFIGREQYF	TGTGCCAGCAGTTACTTCATAGGGAGGGAGCAGTACTTC
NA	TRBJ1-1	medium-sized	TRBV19	CASSPGQTGTEAFF	TGTGCCAGTAGTCCGGGTCAAACGGGGACTGAAGCTTTCTTT
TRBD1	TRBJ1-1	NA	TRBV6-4	CASSETDRGRAFF	TGTGCCAGCAGTGAGACGGACAGGGGGCGAGCTTTCTTT
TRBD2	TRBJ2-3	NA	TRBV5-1	CASSPGLAGPFSTQYF	TGCGCCAGCAGCCCCGGACTAGCGGGGCCGTTTTCTACGCAGTATTTT
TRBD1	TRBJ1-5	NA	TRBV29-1	CSVEDRVKYSNQPQHF	TGCAGCGTTGAGGACAGGGTAAAGTATAGCAATCAGCCCCAGCATTTT
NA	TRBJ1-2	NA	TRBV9	CASSVGGREGYTF	TGTGCCAGCAGCGTAGGTGGGAGGGAAGGCTACACCTTC
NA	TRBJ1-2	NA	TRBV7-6	CASSPRVEGLSYGYTF	TGTGCCAGCAGCCCCCGGGTTGAGGGGTTGTCCTATGGCTACACCTTC
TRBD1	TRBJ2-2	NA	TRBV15	CATSRELPTGGRNTGELFF	TGTGCCACCAGCAGGGAACTCCCCACAGGGGGGCGGAACACCGGGGAGCTGTTTTTT
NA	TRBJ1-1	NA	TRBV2	CASSGNRDTEAFF	TGTGCCAGCAGTGGGAACAGGGACACTGAAGCTTTCTTT
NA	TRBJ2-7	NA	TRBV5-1	CASSLDGQLYEQYF	TGCGCCAGCAGCTTGGATGGACAGCTCTACGAGCAGTACTTC
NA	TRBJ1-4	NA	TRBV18	CASSPQGLGDEKLFF	TGTGCCAGCTCACCACAGGGACTCGGGGATGAAAAACTGTTTTTT
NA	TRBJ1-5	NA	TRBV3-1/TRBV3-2	CASSQNPGISNQPQHF	TGTGCCAGCAGCCAAAACCCAGGGATCTCCAATCAGCCCCAGCATTTT
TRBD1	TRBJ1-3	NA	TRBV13	CASSSDRGPGNTIYF	TGTGCCAGCAGCTCAGACAGGGGGCCAGGAAACACCATATATTTT
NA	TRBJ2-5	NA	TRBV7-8	CASSVQGEGRETQYF	TGTGCCAGCAGCGTACAGGGGGAGGGTCGGGAGACCCAGTACTTC
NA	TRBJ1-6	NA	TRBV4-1	CASSHPRGTNSPLHF	TGCGCCAGCAGCCACCCTCGGGGGACTAATTCACCCCTCCACTTT
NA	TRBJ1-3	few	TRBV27	CASSSPAKGGNTIYF	TGTGCCAGCAGTAGCCCAGCCAAAGGAGGAAACACCATATATTTT
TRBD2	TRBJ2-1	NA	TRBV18	CASSPSPGTSGAYNEQFF	TGTGCCAGCTCACCATCACCCGGGACTAGCGGGGCCTACAATGAGCAGTTCTTC
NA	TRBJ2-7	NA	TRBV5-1	CASSFWSGRTYEQYF	TGCGCCAGCAGCTTTTGGTCAGGGCGGACCTACGAGCAGTACTTC
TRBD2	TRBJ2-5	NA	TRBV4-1	CASSRGLAGGQETQYF	TGCGCCAGCAGCCGGGGACTAGCGGGAGGGCAAGAGACCCAGTACTTC
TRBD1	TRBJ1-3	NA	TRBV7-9	CASSPTLRQGVYGNTIYF	TGTGCCAGCAGCCCCACTCTCCGACAGGGAGTTTATGGAAACACCATATATTTT
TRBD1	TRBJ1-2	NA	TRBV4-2	CASSQEDRNYGYTF	TGTGCCAGCAGCCAAGAGGACAGGAACTATGGCTACACCTTC
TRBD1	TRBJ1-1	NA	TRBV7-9	CASSPHWTGTNTEAFF	TGTGCCAGCAGCCCCCATTGGACAGGGACGAACACTGAAGCTTTCTTT
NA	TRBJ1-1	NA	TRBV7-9	CASSLRVGRLTEAFF	TGTGCCAGCAGCTTAAGAGTCGGGAGGTTGACTGAAGCTTTCTTT
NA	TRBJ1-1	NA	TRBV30	CAWILDRTGTEAFF	TGTGCCTGGATTCTGGACAGAACGGGCACTGAAGCTTTCTTT
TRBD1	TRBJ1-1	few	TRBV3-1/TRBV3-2	CASSQDRRTGELNTEAFF	TGTGCCAGCAGCCAAGATCGCAGGACAGGTGAACTGAACACTGAAGCTTTCTTT
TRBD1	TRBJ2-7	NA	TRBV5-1	CASSPLGTGGYEQYF	TGCGCCAGCAGCCCGCTCGGGACAGGGGGGTACGAGCAGTACTTC
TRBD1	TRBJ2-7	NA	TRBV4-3	CASSPGTGPVYEQYF	TGCGCCAGCAGCCCCGGGACAGGGCCGGTCTACGAGCAGTACTTC
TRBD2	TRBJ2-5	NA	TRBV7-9	CASRPLAAQETQYF	TGTGCCAGCAGACCACTAGCGGCACAAGAGACCCAGTACTTC